This TCR beta chain is from a study of beta chain features in type 1 diabetes. Study-level results: In these data, an HLA type influence on TCRB rearrangement remained unresolved.

TCRB transcripts that were expressed got sequenced, as all of the isolated RNA had been reverse transcribed. Sequencing used immunoSEQ multiplex PCR; TCRdb keeps in-frame clones, though not all of them. The sample lists 20,000 to 30,000 clones, over 60% occurring once. CD45RO/CCR7/CD25/CD127/CD95/CD27 separated CD4+ naive, central memory, regulatory and stem cell-like memory cells by sorting. With respect to this clone: As yet, its antigen is unknown.

Specimen: Tregs from blood. This clonotype was obtained from a woman aged 40 to 50 in good health.

The CDR3 loop is CASSQSNWGTEFF. The CDR3 nucleotides are TGTGCCAGCAGCCAATCCAATTGGGGGACAGAGTTTTTT. The chain recombines TRBV7-9 with TRBJ1-4, with 7 bases identical to TRBD1. With V trimmed by 5 bases and J by 16 bases, 13 bases remained unmatched. Germline loops: CDR1 SEHNR, CDR2 FQNEAQ (reference sequence). The CDR3 length is 13 residues. Supplemented by reference TRBV7-9 and TRBJ1-4, the full variable domain reads DTGVSQNPRHKITKRGQNVTFRCDPISEHNRLYWYRQTLGQGPEFLTYFQNEAQLEKSRLLSDRFSAERPKGSFSTLEIQRTEQGDSAMYLCASSQSNWGTEFFGSGTQLSVL.